Listed below are T cell receptor beta chains from one sample, sequenced in a study of blood T cell repertoires in COVID-19. Method: immunoSEQ multiplex PCR; TCRdb's copy keeps in-frame clones and lacks some. The sample has about 300,000 clones, roughly 91% seen once. The sequenced sample consisted of peripheral blood. The receptors stem from a woman under 40 with COVID-19, enrolled during active disease. CDR3s include the opening cysteine and the closing phenylalanine or tryptophan. The D gene is left open where the match is weak. Clone size appears in some rows only: once, few, many, or a class for an expanded clone.

D: TRBD1
size: NA
J: TRBJ2-1
V: TRBV9
CDR3: CASSVMSGQNNEQFF
DNA: TGTGCCAGCAGCGTAATGTCGGGACAGAACAATGAGCAGTTCTTC

D: NA
size: NA
J: TRBJ1-1
V: TRBV6-5
CDR3: CASSYGGGNTEAFF
DNA: TGTGCCAGCAGTTACGGGGGGGGCAACACTGAAGCTTTCTTT

D: NA
size: NA
J: TRBJ2-1
V: TRBV18
CDR3: CASSPLLDDEQFF
DNA: TGTGCCAGCTCACCACTCCTAGATGATGAGCAGTTCTTC

D: TRBD1
size: NA
J: TRBJ1-1
V: TRBV28
CDR3: CASSDSGRGDTEAFF
DNA: TGTGCCAGCAGCGATTCCGGCAGGGGGGACACTGAAGCTTTCTTT

D: TRBD1
size: NA
J: TRBJ1-4
V: TRBV4-1
CDR3: CASSLRDRVEKLFF
DNA: TGCGCCAGCAGCCTACGGGACAGGGTGGAAAAACTGTTTTTT

D: NA
size: NA
J: TRBJ1-6
V: TRBV6-5
CDR3: CASSLTADNSPLHF
DNA: TGTGCCAGCAGTTTAACCGCGGATAATTCACCCCTCCACTTT

D: TRBD1
size: NA
J: TRBJ2-5
V: TRBV7-9
CDR3: CASSLQGVETQYF
DNA: TGTGCCAGCAGCTTACAGGGGGTGGAGACCCAGTACTTC

D: NA
size: NA
J: TRBJ1-5
V: TRBV2
CDR3: CASSEGGLGQPQHF
DNA: TGTGCCAGCAGTGAAGGGGGCCTGGGTCAGCCCCAGCATTTT

D: TRBD1
size: NA
J: TRBJ2-5
V: TRBV15
CDR3: CATSKGTGGGETQYF
DNA: TGTGCCACCAGCAAAGGGACAGGGGGCGGAGAGACCCAGTACTTC

D: NA
size: NA
J: TRBJ1-6
V: TRBV21-1
CDR3: CANNSGTGNSPLHF
DNA: TGTGCCAACAACTCCGGGACAGGGAATTCACCCCTCCACTTT

D: NA
size: NA
J: TRBJ1-4
V: TRBV3-1/TRBV3-2
CDR3: CASSRTQSTNEKLFF
DNA: TGTGCCAGCAGCCGTACACAGTCAACTAATGAAAAACTGTTTTTT

D: NA
size: NA
J: TRBJ1-2
V: TRBV11-2
CDR3: CASSRLPVNNYGYTF
DNA: TGTGCCAGCAGCCGCCTACCCGTTAATAACTATGGCTACACCTTC

D: TRBD1
size: NA
J: TRBJ1-1
V: TRBV14
CDR3: CASSRRGEKTEAFF
DNA: TGTGCCAGCAGCCGCAGGGGGGAAAAGACTGAAGCTTTCTTT

D: NA
size: NA
J: TRBJ1-5
V: TRBV5-6
CDR3: CASSLYSSNQPQHF
DNA: TGTGCCAGCAGCTTGTACAGCTCTAATCAGCCCCAGCATTTT

D: TRBD1
size: NA
J: TRBJ2-7
V: TRBV6-2/TRBV6-3
CDR3: CASSRTGSPYEQYF
DNA: TGTGCCAGCAGCCGGACAGGGTCCCCCTACGAGCAGTACTTC

D: NA
size: NA
J: TRBJ2-1
V: TRBV9
CDR3: CASSVGRGLSYNEQFF
DNA: TGTGCCAGCAGCGTAGGGAGGGGGCTCTCCTACAATGAGCAGTTCTTC

D: NA
size: NA
J: TRBJ2-3
V: TRBV7-9
CDR3: CASSLHIGQQDTQYF
DNA: TGTGCCAGCAGCCTACACATTGGACAGCAAGATACGCAGTATTTT

D: TRBD2
size: NA
J: TRBJ2-3
V: TRBV6-1
CDR3: CASSDPSGGADTQYF
DNA: TGTGCCAGCAGTGACCCTAGCGGGGGGGCAGATACGCAGTATTTT

D: TRBD2
size: NA
J: TRBJ2-3
V: TRBV28
CDR3: CASSGGGADTQYF
DNA: TGTGCCAGCAGTGGCGGGGGGGCAGATACGCAGTATTTT

D: NA
size: NA
J: TRBJ2-3
V: TRBV30
CDR3: CAWSPLGADTQYF
DNA: TGTGCCTGGAGTCCCCTAGGAGCAGATACGCAGTATTTT

D: NA
size: NA
J: TRBJ2-2
V: TRBV19
CDR3: CASSIRQVRTGELFF
DNA: TGTGCCAGTAGTATCCGGCAGGTCCGCACCGGGGAGCTGTTTTTT

D: NA
size: once
J: TRBJ1-4
V: TRBV7-8
CDR3: CASSLSGGELFF
DNA: TGTGCCAGCAGTCTTAGCGGGGGGGAACTGTTTTTT

D: TRBD1
size: NA
J: TRBJ2-6
V: TRBV4-3
CDR3: CASSQEEQGASGANVLTF
DNA: TGCGCCAGCAGCCAAGAAGAGCAGGGGGCGTCTGGGGCCAACGTCCTGACTTTC

D: TRBD1
size: NA
J: TRBJ2-2
V: TRBV11-3
CDR3: CASSATGTGELFF
DNA: TGTGCCAGCAGCGCGACAGGGACCGGGGAGCTGTTTTTT

D: NA
size: NA
J: TRBJ2-2
V: TRBV9
CDR3: CASSVVTNTGELFF
DNA: TGTGCCAGCAGCGTAGTTACAAACACCGGGGAGCTGTTTTTT

D: NA
size: NA
J: TRBJ1-3
V: TRBV5-6
CDR3: CASSHTGPGNTIYF
DNA: TGTGCCAGCAGCCACACAGGGCCCGGAAACACCATATATTTT

D: NA
size: NA
J: TRBJ1-2
V: TRBV6-1
CDR3: CASSERTVTGYTF
DNA: TGTGCCAGCAGTGAAAGGACAGTTACTGGCTACACCTTC

D: NA
size: once
J: TRBJ2-1
V: TRBV5-1
CDR3: CASSLLAGADNEQFF
DNA: TGCGCCAGCAGCTTGTTGGCAGGGGCAGACAATGAGCAGTTCTTC

D: TRBD1
size: NA
J: TRBJ1-2
V: TRBV4-1
CDR3: CASSQVDRNYGYTF
DNA: TGCGCCAGCAGCCAAGTGGACAGGAACTATGGCTACACCTTC

D: NA
size: NA
J: TRBJ1-1
V: TRBV7-8
CDR3: CASSLTRDYTEAFF
DNA: TGTGCCAGCAGCTTAACTCGGGACTACACTGAAGCTTTCTTT

D: TRBD2
size: NA
J: TRBJ2-5
V: TRBV7-9
CDR3: CASSLGGDETQYF
DNA: TGTGCCAGCAGCCTCGGGGGGGATGAGACCCAGTACTTC

D: TRBD1
size: NA
J: TRBJ2-2
V: TRBV9
CDR3: CASSLQGAVDPGELFF
DNA: TGTGCCAGCAGCCTACAGGGGGCAGTGGATCCCGGGGAGCTGTTTTTT

D: NA
size: NA
J: TRBJ1-1
V: TRBV19
CDR3: CASSTPGYSTTEAFF
DNA: TGTGCCAGTAGTACCCCAGGGTACTCGACCACTGAAGCTTTCTTT

D: NA
size: NA
J: TRBJ2-3
V: TRBV7-6
CDR3: CASSLGGVSTDTQYF
DNA: TGTGCCAGCAGCCTCGGAGGGGTTAGCACAGATACGCAGTATTTT

D: TRBD1
size: NA
J: TRBJ1-5
V: TRBV2
CDR3: CASTQGTGEGYSNQPQHF
DNA: TGTGCCAGCACCCAAGGGACAGGGGAGGGCTATAGCAATCAGCCCCAGCATTTT

D: NA
size: NA
J: TRBJ1-1
V: TRBV30
CDR3: CAWTPSLANTEAFF
DNA: TGTGCCTGGACTCCCAGTTTGGCAAACACTGAAGCTTTCTTT

D: TRBD1
size: NA
J: TRBJ1-4
V: TRBV5-8
CDR3: CASSPTGTGDEKLFF
DNA: TGTGCCAGCAGCCCCACCGGGACAGGGGACGAAAAACTGTTTTTT

D: TRBD2
size: NA
J: TRBJ2-1
V: TRBV25-1
CDR3: CASSVGTSGLWGNEQFF
DNA: TGTGCCAGCAGTGTGGGGACTAGCGGTCTTTGGGGCAATGAGCAGTTCTTC

D: NA
size: NA
J: TRBJ1-2
V: TRBV2
CDR3: CASSEAGQRYGYTF
DNA: TGTGCCAGCAGTGAAGCCGGACAGCGGTATGGCTACACCTTC

D: TRBD2
size: NA
J: TRBJ2-1
V: TRBV11-2
CDR3: CASSLLLAGGQNEQFF
DNA: TGTGCCAGCAGCTTACTGCTAGCGGGGGGGCAGAATGAGCAGTTCTTC

D: NA
size: NA
J: TRBJ1-6
V: TRBV7-2
CDR3: CASSLRGGSPLHF
DNA: TGTGCCAGCAGCTTACGGGGGGGTTCACCCCTCCACTTT

D: TRBD1
size: NA
J: TRBJ1-5
V: TRBV2
CDR3: CASRGTGAGNQPQHF
DNA: TGTGCCAGCAGGGGAACAGGGGCCGGCAATCAGCCCCAGCATTTT

D: NA
size: NA
J: TRBJ1-1
V: TRBV5-4
CDR3: CASSFRGGMNTEAFF
DNA: TGTGCCAGCAGCTTCCGGGGGGGGATGAACACTGAAGCTTTCTTT

D: NA
size: few
J: TRBJ1-1
V: TRBV7-9
CDR3: CASSSLSSSRVTEAFF
DNA: TGTGCCAGCAGCTCCCTTAGTTCCTCACGGGTGACTGAAGCTTTCTTT

D: TRBD1
size: NA
J: TRBJ1-5
V: TRBV19
CDR3: CASRVGQGALGPQHF
DNA: TGTGCCAGTAGAGTCGGACAGGGGGCTTTGGGGCCCCAGCATTTT

D: TRBD1
size: once
J: TRBJ1-2
V: TRBV5-1
CDR3: CASSSGTDALQGYTF
DNA: TGCGCCAGCAGCTCAGGGACAGACGCCTTGCAGGGCTACACCTTC

D: NA
size: NA
J: TRBJ1-6
V: TRBV4-3
CDR3: CASSQDPDSPLHF
DNA: TGCGCCAGCAGCCAAGATCCGGATTCACCCCTCCACTTT

D: TRBD1
size: NA
J: TRBJ2-1
V: TRBV6-5
CDR3: CASSGQGSSYNEQFF
DNA: TGTGCCAGCTCGGGACAGGGTAGCTCCTACAATGAGCAGTTCTTC

D: NA
size: NA
J: TRBJ2-2
V: TRBV3-1/TRBV3-2
CDR3: CASTQFVSAGELFF
DNA: TGTGCCAGCACCCAGTTCGTTTCTGCCGGGGAGCTGTTTTTT

D: TRBD1
size: NA
J: TRBJ1-1
V: TRBV11-1
CDR3: CASSHRQGRTEAFF
DNA: TGTGCCAGCAGCCACCGACAGGGGAGGACTGAAGCTTTCTTT

D: NA
size: once
J: TRBJ2-5
V: TRBV2
CDR3: CASSEALKQTQYF
DNA: TGTGCCAGCAGTGAAGCTCTGAAGCAGACCCAGTACTTC

D: NA
size: NA
J: TRBJ1-2
V: TRBV7-9
CDR3: CASSTGTGFGYTF
DNA: TGTGCCAGCAGCACTGGTACGGGGTTTGGCTACACCTTC

D: NA
size: NA
J: TRBJ2-2
V: TRBV6-5
CDR3: CASNGANTGELFF
DNA: TGTGCCAGCAACGGGGCGAACACCGGGGAGCTGTTTTTT

D: NA
size: NA
J: TRBJ2-1
V: TRBV5-1
CDR3: CASSLRTYSYNEQFF
DNA: TGCGCCAGCAGCTTAAGGACTTACTCCTACAATGAGCAGTTCTTC